The 2 T cell receptor beta chains given below trace back to one sample, sequenced in a study of molecular identifiers for immune sequencing clone quantification. TCRdb fed the PCR reads into MiXCR, producing one record per CDR3 protein. Here the sample spans almost 20,000 distinct CDR3 sequences, around 23% being singletons. The specimen sequenced was naive CD8+ T cells from blood, with Jurkat cell RNA spiked in. Subset reported: FACS-sorted CD8+CD4-CCR7+CD45RA+ naive T cells. Receptors originate from a human donor in good health. Some libraries in this study had Jurkat cell RNA spiked in.

This clonotype showed up just once. This chain connects TRBV28 to TRBJ1-1, with unresolved D. Germline V lookup: CDR1 MDHEN, CDR2 SYDVKM. This CDR3 contains 16 residues. The V end was cut by 5 bases, the J end by 1 base, with 17 bases between. CDR3 coding DNA: TGTGCCAGCAGTCCCCTCGGTCGAGAGAGGAACACTGAAGCTTTCTTT. Translated: CASSPLGRERNTEAFF.

This clonotype appeared many times. The CDR3 region is CASSQDPLAGVEQYF. Here the CDR3 DNA reads TGCGCCAGCAGCCAAGATCCGCTAGCGGGAGTCGAGCAGTACTTC. The chain is built from TRBV4-1 and TRBJ2-7, with 10 bases identical to TRBD2. Trimming at V came to 0 bases and at J to 6 bases, leaving 5 bases not matched to a gene. The length of the CDR3 is 15 residues. Looked up from germline, CDR1 is MGHRA and CDR2 is YSYEKL.